This T cell receptor beta chain comes out of a study of T cells after yellow fever vaccination (dated by TCRdb to about 2019). With respect to the entire study: The SMART-Seq v4 Ultra Low Input RNA kit was used to prepare libraries from fractions with low cell numbers. To follow T-cell clones before and after both primary and booster YFV17D yellow fever vaccination, bulk TCR alpha and beta repertoires underwent longitudinal sequencing. Blood was collected at multiple timepoints before and after primary and secondary immunization, and bulk PBMC replicates and cell subsets were isolated. Two healthy male donors, one aged 18 to 29 and one aged 30 to 40 years, were included in the cohort.

V is trimmed back by 4 bases and J by 5 bases, and the junction contains 5 bases that no gene match accounts for. Counted from cysteine to phenylalanine, this CDR3 has 13 amino acids. Kept here is only the CDR3 DNA, which spans 39 bases and is read in frame from base 1. In the germline V gene (reference sequence), CDR1 corresponds to MNHEY and CDR2 to SMNVEV. What this sample's treatment or condition label stands for: live attenuated yellow fever vaccine strain. A standard Ficoll-Paque protocol was used to isolate PBMCs from peripheral blood. Dynabeads CD4 and CD8 positive selection kits were used to isolate CD4 and CD8 T-cell fractions. TriZol was used to extract RNA from bulk PBMCs, CD4 and CD8 fractions, and dextramer-positive and dextramer-negative fractions. TCR cDNA was made using 5'RACE template switching, a step that added a universal primer site and unique molecular identifiers. Priming for cDNA synthesis came from both the TCR alpha and TCR beta constant segments. Two PCR steps were used to amplify libraries, with sample barcodes and sequencing adapters being added in the second step. Sequencing of libraries was done on Illumina HiSeq 2500 (2x100 bp) or NovaSeq (2x150 bp). Under the source paper's analysis protocol: Demultiplexing of reads and collapsing into UMI consensus sequences were performed with MIGEC, and V(D)J alignment was carried out with MiXCR. Vaccine-responding clonotypes were defined with edgeR using replicate PBMC samples, requiring FDR below 0.01 and a log2 fold change above 5 up to day 15. Each bulk clonotype received a CD4 or CD8 identity based on whether the sequenced CD4 or CD8 repertoire contained that clonotype at higher abundance. Starting from the raw public reads, TCRdb applied fastp trimming at Q25, assembled clones with MiXCR and retained in-frame beta chains. Records with the same CDR3 protein are collapsed into one entry carrying the most frequent genes and DNA. TCRdb's processing, not the study's, gives the V and J calls here. The sample profile shows around 300,000 distinct CDR3 sequences; around 13% of them were found once. The top ten clones comprise 0.4% to 0.55% of the sample.

What the research found in general, with its limitations: FACS-sorted repertoires could contain abundant contaminating clonotypes from the bulk population, so computational filtering was required. Most clones expanded after primary vaccination were re-detected after the booster (96% of CD4 and approximately 85% of CD8), suggesting broad memory maintenance. Because only a couple of donors were included in the study, the extent to which the findings can be generalized is limited. The secondary T-cell response was found to be weaker but faster than the primary response, with a peak reached on day 5 rather than on day 15. A small fraction of clonotypes appeared in both the CD4 and CD8 compartments, likely as a result of convergent recombination.

Concerning this clonotype itself: The specificity of this receptor is unknown. Qualities for individual bases were not recorded, and no much larger clone is one base off.

Sequencing was performed on CD4+ T cells sorted from PBMCs, taken 45 days after the yellow fever booster vaccination. The source of this sequence is a young man who received the YFV17D yellow fever vaccine. In this chain, TRBV27 is recombined with TRBJ2-7; 7 central bases correspond to TRBD1. For the CDR3, the sequence is CASSWRQGDEQYF. The DNA sequence is as follows: TGTGCCAGCAGTTGGCGTCAGGGGGACGAGCAGTACTTC.